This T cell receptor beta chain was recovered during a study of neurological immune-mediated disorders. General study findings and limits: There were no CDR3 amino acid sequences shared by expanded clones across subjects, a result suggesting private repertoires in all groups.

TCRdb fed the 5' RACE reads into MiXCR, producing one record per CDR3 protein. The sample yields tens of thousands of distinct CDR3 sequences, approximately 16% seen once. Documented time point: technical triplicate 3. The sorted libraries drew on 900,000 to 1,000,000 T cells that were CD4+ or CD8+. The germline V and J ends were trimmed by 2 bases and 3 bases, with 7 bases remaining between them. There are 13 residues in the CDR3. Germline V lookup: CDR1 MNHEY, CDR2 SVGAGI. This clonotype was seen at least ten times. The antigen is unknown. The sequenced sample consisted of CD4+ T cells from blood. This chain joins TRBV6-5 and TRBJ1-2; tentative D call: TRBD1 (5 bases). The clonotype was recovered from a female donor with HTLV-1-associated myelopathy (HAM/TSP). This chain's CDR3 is CASSYDSYYGYTF. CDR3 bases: TGTGCCAGCAGTTACGACAGCTACTATGGCTACACCTTC.